These 29 T cell receptor beta chains were all obtained from the same sample, sequenced in a study of cytomegalovirus exposure and HLA in healthy donors. The PCR had 60 Vbeta and 13 Jbeta primers. The table came from immunoSEQ multiplex PCR; TCRdb's copy has only in-frame clones and leaves some out. The table has some 180,000 clones, around 77% seen once. Sequencing input: PBMCs. Receptors originate from a woman aged 25 to 45 in good health and CMV-seronegative.

J is TRBJ1-2 and V is TRBV9; TRBD1 is a possible D gene (6 bases). This CDR3 contains 14 residues. CDR1 is SGDLS, CDR2 YYNGEE, per germline. V was clipped by 4 bases and J by 2 bases, with 12 bases between them. The CDR3 region is CASSSGAGNYGYTF. The CDR3 DNA sequence: TGTGCCAGCAGCTCAGGGGCAGGGAACTATGGCTACACCTTC.

This chain links TRBV4-3 with TRBJ2-1; 13 bases agree with TRBD2. Losses at the gene ends were 4 bases for V and 0 bases for J; bases not matched to a gene: 3. The germline V gene has CDR1 LGHNA and CDR2 YSLEER. The length of the CDR3 is 17 residues. CDR3 nucleotides: TGCGCCAGCAGCCTGACTAGCGGGGGGAGCTCCTACAATGAGCAGTTCTTC. It specifies CASSLTSGGSSYNEQFF.

This clone was picked up a small number of times. The genes are TRBV6-5 and TRBJ2-7; 10 positions match TRBD2. Germline CDR1 is MNHEY and CDR2 is SVGAGI. The CDR3 runs to 15 residues. V lost 5 bases and J lost 6; bases outside the gene matches: 10. CDR3 region: CASSPERGGLGEQYF. The CDR3 nucleotides are TGTGCCAGCAGTCCCGAGCGGGGGGGCCTAGGCGAGCAGTACTTC.

The V and J genes are TRBV4-1 and TRBJ1-5; D is possibly TRBD1 (6 bases). V shed 1 base and J shed 3 bases, with 13 bases lying between them. Germline lookup yields CDR1 MGHRA and CDR2 YSYEKL. The CDR3 runs to 16 residues. Here the CDR3 reads CASSQGRGQINQPQHF. The CDR3 DNA sequence: TGCGCCAGCAGCCAAGGGCGGGGGCAGATCAATCAGCCCCAGCATTTT.

The rearrangement links TRBV19 to TRBJ1-1, with a possible D match to TRBD1 (5 bases). The CDR3 loop spans 15 amino acids. V gave up 1 base and J gave up 6 bases, with 15 bases separating them. Germline V gene data show CDR1 as LNHDA and CDR2 as SQIVND (reference sequence). The DNA for the CDR3 is TGTGCCAGTAGTATAGGAGGGCAGGGAGGCTCTGAAGCTTTCTTT. Translated, it gives CASSIGGQGGSEAFF.

The chain combines TRBV14 with TRBJ1-2; D is possibly TRBD1 (6 bases). Germline assignment: CDR1 SGHDN and CDR2 FVKESK. V was shortened by 2 bases and J by 3 bases, with 13 bases between the two germline ends. This CDR3 is 15 amino acids long. The CDR3 sequence is CASSQRGGADYGYTF. The CDR3 DNA sequence: TGTGCCAGCAGCCAAAGGGGGGGCGCTGACTATGGCTACACCTTC.

This clone came up a few times. The chain combines TRBV7-2 with TRBJ2-5; D possibly corresponds to TRBD2 (6 bases). V lost 7 bases, J lost 6 bases, and 21 bases lay in between. From germline, CDR1 is SGHTA and CDR2 FQGNSA. CDR3 length: 15 amino acids. The CDR3 nucleotides read TGTGCCAGCACCGTCGGCGGGTCTAGCGAGAAGACCCAGTACTTC. Its translation is CASTVGGSSEKTQYF.

About this clone: The sample holds other DNA sequences that translate to the same CDR3. The V and J genes are TRBV5-6 and TRBJ1-5, with D maybe TRBD1 (5 bases). Germline CDR1 reads SGHDT; CDR2 reads YYEEEE. V lost 0 bases and J lost 0, with 10 bases in between. The CDR3 is made up of 16 amino acids. The CDR3 spells CASSLGGTYSNQPQHF. In nucleotides, the CDR3 is TGTGCCAGCAGCTTGGGGGGGACTTATAGCAATCAGCCCCAGCATTTT.

V gene TRBV5-1 combines with J gene TRBJ1-1, with 8 bases aligning to TRBD1. J lost 4 bases, V lost 3 bases, and 17 bases had no gene match. CDR1 is SGHRS, CDR2 YFSETQ, per germline. The CDR3 totals 18 residues. CDR3 sequence (DNA): TGCGCCAGCAGCTGGTCAGGGGGCCTGGGAATTTCGGGCACTGAAGCTTTCTTT. Amino acid sequence: CASSWSGGLGISGTEAFF.

This clone occurred a few times. J is TRBJ2-1 and V is TRBV27, with 12 bases lining up with TRBD2. CDR1 MNHEY and CDR2 SMNVEV come from the germline V gene (reference sequence). The CDR3 extends over 17 amino acids. V lost 3 bases, J lost 3 bases, and 6 bases stayed unmatched. The CDR3, as DNA: TGTGCCAGCAGTTTCTCTCGACTAGCGGGGGTCTACAATGAGCAGTTCTTC. Amino acids: CASSFSRLAGVYNEQFF.

The rearrangement joins TRBV7-6 to TRBJ2-2; the D gene is possibly TRBD2 (6 bases). Germline V gene lookup returns CDR1 SGHVS and CDR2 FNYEAQ. The CDR3 runs 16 residues. The ends were cut back, 3 bases at V and 4 bases at J, with 15 bases in the middle. CDR3 in amino acids: CASSFEASAGTGELFF. The CDR3 DNA reads TGTGCCAGCAGCTTTGAAGCTAGCGCCGGCACCGGGGAGCTGTTTTTT.

CDR3 sequence reads: CASSLRTSGGKKYF. The DNA of the CDR3 is TGTGCCAGCAGCTTGAGGACTAGCGGGGGAAAGAAGTACTTC. The J gene is TRBJ2-7, the V gene TRBV5-6, with 13 bases lining up with TRBD2. Germline V lookup: CDR1 SGHDT, CDR2 YYEEEE. The ends lost 1 base at V and 11 bases at J; junction bases unmatched: 6. The CDR3 has 14 residues.

The chain recombines TRBV5-1 with TRBJ1-2; D call uncertain. The CDR3 spans 14 residues. Per germline, CDR1 SGHRS and CDR2 YFSETQ. V shed 0 bases and J shed 0 bases, with 6 bases lying between them. CDR3: CASSLDKTNYGYTF. DNA for the CDR3: TGCGCCAGCAGCTTGGACAAGACTAACTATGGCTACACCTTC.

The chain carries TRBV19 and TRBJ2-1; a possible D gene is TRBD2 (6 bases). This CDR3 comprises 15 residues. Germline CDR1 reads LNHDA; CDR2 reads SQIVND (reference sequence). Trimming shortened V by 3 bases and J by 3 bases, and 12 bases separated the two germline ends. DNA of the CDR3: TGTGCCAGTAGTATCGGGCTGACTAGCTACAATGAGCAGTTCTTC. It encodes CASSIGLTSYNEQFF. Variable domain in full (rest from reference TRBV19 and TRBJ2-1): DGGITQSPKYLFRKEGQNVTLSCEQNLNHDAMYWYRQDPGQGLRLIYYSQIVNDFQKGDIAEGYSVSREKKESFPLTVTSAQKNPTAFYLCASSIGLTSYNEQFFGPGTRLTVL.

The V gene is TRBV5-1, the J gene TRBJ2-2; 9 positions agree with TRBD1. CDR3 length equals 12 residues. V trimming: 5 bases; J trimming: 13 bases; junction bases outside the gene matches: 6. Per the germline V gene, CDR1 is SGHRS and CDR2 is YFSETQ. The chain's CDR3 is CASSQGQGRLFF. DNA for the CDR3: TGCGCCAGCAGTCAGGGACAGGGTCGGCTGTTTTTT.

The chain recombines TRBV7-9 with TRBJ1-4, with 7 bases that match TRBD1. Germline lookup yields CDR1 SEHNR and CDR2 FQNEAQ (reference sequence). The trim removed 4 bases at V and 7 bases at J, leaving 6 bases unmatched. The CDR3 spans 14 residues. In DNA form, the CDR3 reads TGTGCCAGCAGCTCGACAGGGTTGGTTGAAAAACTGTTTTTT. Translated: CASSSTGLVEKLFF.

This clone was observed a handful of times. The J gene is TRBJ2-7, the V gene TRBV7-2, with 9 bases that match TRBD1. This CDR3 comprises 14 residues. CDR1 is SGHTA and CDR2 is FQGNSA in the germline V gene. Trimming cost V 2 bases and J 5 bases; bases outside gene matches: 4. CDR3 amino acids: CASSLWTGDHEQYF. Here the CDR3 DNA reads TGTGCCAGCAGCTTATGGACAGGGGACCACGAGCAGTACTTC.

This chain uses TRBV2 with TRBJ1-2, with D perhaps matching TRBD1 (5 bases). The CDR3 spans 14 residues. V lost 6 bases, J lost 7 bases, and 18 bases lay in between. CDR1 is SNHLY and CDR2 is FYNNEI in the germline V gene. CDR3 DNA: TGTGCCAGCAGCCCACGGGAGGCGAGGGGTGGCTACACCTTC. It codes for CASSPREARGGYTF.

In DNA form, the CDR3 reads TGTGCCTGGAGTGTACAAAGGACAGGGCTTTTTGGCTACACCTTC. Amino acid sequence: CAWSVQRTGLFGYTF. The chain carries TRBV30 and TRBJ1-2, with 8 bases matching TRBD1. Germline CDR1 GTSNPN, CDR2 SVGIG (reference sequence). There are 15 residues in the CDR3. The trim removed 0 bases at V and 7 bases at J, leaving 10 bases unmatched. Looking up the rest from reference TRBV30 and TRBJ1-2 gives the full variable domain: SQTIHQWPATLVQPVGSPLSLECTVEGTSNPNLYWYRQAAGRGLQLLFYSVGIGQISSEVPQNLSASRPQDRQFILSSKKLLLSDSGFYLCAWSVQRTGLFGYTFGSGTRLTVV.

V gene TRBV28 combines with J gene TRBJ1-1; possible D gene TRBD1, 5 bases. CDR3 length equals 13 residues. Germline V gene sequence: CDR1 MDHEN, CDR2 SYDVKM. V was pared by 3 bases and J by 5 bases, with 10 bases between. The CDR3 sequence is CASSLTVGTEAFF. The CDR3 region has the DNA TGTGCCAGCAGTTTGACAGTTGGAACTGAAGCTTTCTTT.

The chain links TRBV9 to TRBJ2-5, with D hard to call. Germline V gene data show CDR1 as SGDLS and CDR2 as YYNGEE. Trimming removed 1 base from V and 0 bases from J, with 10 bases in between. The CDR3 is 15 residues long. This CDR3 reads CASSVSGQNQETQYF. The CDR3, as DNA: TGTGCCAGCAGCGTAAGTGGGCAGAACCAAGAGACCCAGTACTTC.

This clone was observed a few times. The chain links TRBV15 to TRBJ2-7; TRBD1 aligns across 10 bases. The CDR3 contains 17 residues. After removal of 1 base from V and 0 bases from J, the junction contained 6 bases not matched to a gene. Germline lookup yields CDR1 LNHNV and CDR2 YYDKDF (reference sequence). CDR3 sequence: CATSRVRGQGSSYEQYF. CDR3 sequence (DNA): TGTGCCACCAGCAGAGTGAGGGGACAGGGGAGCTCCTACGAGCAGTACTTC. Supplemented by reference TRBV15 and TRBJ2-7, the full variable domain reads DAMVIQNPRYQVTQFGKPVTLSCSQTLNHNVMYWYQQKSSQAPKLLFHYYDKDFNNEADTPDNFQSRRPNTSFCFLDIRSPGLGDTAMYLCATSRVRGQGSSYEQYFGPGTRLTVT.

The V gene is TRBV6-5, the J gene TRBJ2-5; the match to TRBD1 covers 10 bases. Germline V gene data show CDR1 as MNHEY and CDR2 as SVGAGI. This CDR3 region has 16 residues. Trimming removed 0 bases from V and 7 bases from J; junction bases left unmatched: 8. This CDR3 reads CASSYSGQGDSGTQYF. The CDR3 coding sequence is TGTGCCAGCAGTTACTCTGGACAGGGGGATTCAGGGACCCAGTACTTC.

The chain has TRBV25-1 and TRBJ1-4; 9 nucleotides line up with TRBD1. CDR1 and CDR2 from the germline V gene are MGHDK and SYGVNS. This CDR3 has 14 residues. V was clipped by 6 bases and J by 8 bases; unmatched bases: 7. The CDR3 sequence is CASSDDRGKEKLFF. In DNA, the CDR3 is TGTGCCAGCAGCGACGACAGGGGGAAAGAAAAACTGTTTTTT.

The V and J genes are TRBV29-1 and TRBJ1-1, with D tentatively TRBD1 (6 bases). From germline, CDR1 is SQVTM and CDR2 ANQGSEA. Trimming left V 4 bases short and J 6 bases short, with 18 bases between. The CDR3 contains 14 residues. In DNA, the CDR3 is TGCAGCGTTGCCAACCGGGGGGGCCGGCCTGAAGCTTTCTTT. Amino acids: CSVANRGGRPEAFF.

J is TRBJ1-6 and V is TRBV4-2, with 8 bases aligning to TRBD1. Trimming at V came to 4 bases and at J to 9 bases, leaving 5 bases not matched to a gene. The CDR3 extends over 14 amino acids. Germline CDR1 and CDR2: LGHNA and YNFKEQ. CDR3 bases: TGTGCCAGCAGCCCTGGACAGGGTGCTTCACCCCTCCACTTT. Its protein product is CASSPGQGASPLHF.

The rearrangement links TRBV2 to TRBJ1-4, with 8 bases fitting TRBD1. Trimming took 6 bases from V and 2 from J; bases not matched to a gene: 2. The V gene's germline CDR1 is SNHLY and CDR2 FYNNEI. The CDR3 is 14 amino acids. DNA for the CDR3: TGTGCCAGCAGGCACAGGGGGACTAATGAAAAACTGTTTTTT. It is translated as CASRHRGTNEKLFF. Filled out from reference TRBV2 and TRBJ1-4, the complete variable domain reads EPEVTQTPSHQVTQMGQEVILRCVPISNHLYFYWYRQILGQKVEFLVSFYNNEISEKSEIFDDQFSVERPDGSNFTLKIRSTKLEDSAMYFCASRHRGTNEKLFFGSGTQLSVL.

The CDR3 reads CASSPQAGPRSGNTIYF. The DNA of the CDR3 is TGTGCCAGCAGCCCCCAGGCAGGGCCGAGATCTGGAAACACCATATATTTT. The V and J genes are TRBV7-8 and TRBJ1-3; D is perhaps TRBD1 (5 bases). CDR3 length equals 17 residues. Germline CDR1 SGHVS, CDR2 FQNEAQ. Trimming shortened V by 5 bases and J by 1 base, and 18 bases separated the two germline ends.

V gene TRBV6-1 combines with J gene TRBJ2-7; D unresolved. The CDR3 contains 14 residues. Germline values: CDR1 MNHNS, CDR2 SASEGT. V was shortened by 1 base and J by 5 bases, with 12 bases between the two germline ends. The CDR3 protein is CASSEDERLHEQYF. CDR3 sequence (DNA): TGTGCCAGCAGTGAAGACGAGCGCCTCCACGAGCAGTACTTC.